The 32 T cell receptor beta chains below all came from one sample that was sequenced in a study of Graves' ophthalmopathy and Graves' hyperthyroidism. Amplification targeted the TCR beta CDR3 regions, with RNA transcripts as the source material. Second-round multiplex PCR followed a first-round RT-PCR using HTBI primers. Each CDR3 protein is one row after TCRdb ran MiXCR on the multiplex PCR reads. The sample includes 650,000 to 900,000 distinct CDR3 sequences, roughly 40% of them seen just once. The sequenced material came from peripheral blood. These receptors were taken from an adult man with Graves' ophthalmopathy.

The chain employs TRBV15 and TRBJ2-7; 12 positions agree with TRBD2. Per the germline V gene, CDR1 is LNHNV and CDR2 is YYDKDF (reference sequence). CDR3 length: 14 amino acids. J gave up 2 bases and V 5 bases, and 1 base lay outside the gene matches. The CDR3 reads CATSRTSGTYEQYF. Here the CDR3 DNA reads TGTGCCACCAGCCGGACTAGCGGGACCTACGAGCAGTACTTC.

This clonotype has only a few counts. The CDR3 loop is CASSTTGQGLTYEQYF. CDR3 nucleotide sequence: TGTGCCAGTAGTACCACAGGACAGGGCCTCACCTACGAGCAGTACTTC. The chain has TRBV11-2 and TRBJ2-7; TRBD1 matches 8 bases. This CDR3 region has 16 residues. CDR1 and CDR2 (germline): SGHAT, FQNNGV. With 9 bases clipped from V and 2 bases from J, the junction kept 15 bases outside the gene matches.

The chain carries TRBV20-1 and TRBJ1-2; 7 bases fit TRBD1. The germline CDR1 and CDR2 sequences are DFQATT and SNEGSKA (reference sequence). Trimming removed 3 bases from V and 1 base from J; junction bases left unmatched: 11. There are 16 residues in the CDR3. The CDR3 region is CSARNRDRNLNYGYTF. Here the CDR3 DNA reads TGCAGTGCTAGGAACCGGGACAGAAACCTTAACTATGGCTACACCTTC.

This clonotype was observed at least ten times. The rearrangement joins TRBV7-3 to TRBJ1-6; perhaps TRBD1 as D (5 bases). V was trimmed by 4 bases and J by 14 bases, leaving 9 bases between them. In germline, CDR1 is SGHTA, CDR2 FQGTGA. The CDR3 loop spans 11 amino acids. CDR3 loop: CASSSGGTLHF. The CDR3 nucleotides read TGTGCCAGCAGCTCCGGGGGTACCCTCCACTTT.

Worth noting for this clonotype: The germline gene is not matched at one end of the junction; a read error may be the cause. The genes are TRBV20-1 and TRBJ2-2; possibly TRBD2 for D (6 bases). Germline V gene sequence: CDR1 DFQATT, CDR2 SNEGSKA (reference sequence). The CDR3 consists of 17 residues. CDR3 in amino acids: CSAPLRGKFGNTGELFF. CDR3 coding DNA: TGCAGTGCTCCTTTACGGGGGAAATTCGGGAACACCGGGGAACTGTTTTTT.

This chain joins TRBV25-1 and TRBJ1-1, with a tentative D call TRBD1 (6 bases). The CDR3 spans 14 residues. The V end was cut by 3 bases, the J end by 9 bases, with 17 bases between. Per the germline V gene, CDR1 is MGHDK and CDR2 is SYGVNS. CDR3 bases: TGTGCCAGCAGTGATCTCGGGGGCTCTTCTCAAGCTTTCTTT. Translated, it gives CASSDLGGSSQAFF.

A word on this clonotype: A read error is possible here, since a much larger clone lies one base away. Given the absence of the conserved phenylalanine or tryptophan at the CDR3 end, a read error is likely. The J gene is TRBJ1-2, the V gene TRBV7-3; 7 bases line up with TRBD1. CDR1 and CDR2 (germline): SGHTA, FQGTGA. This CDR3 comprises 16 residues. V trimming: 4 bases; J trimming: 0 bases; junction bases outside the gene matches: 8. CDR3 nucleotides: TGTGCCAGCAGCTCTTCACAGGGGCCTACTAACTATGGCTACACCCTC. It is translated as CASSSSQGPTNYGYTL.

Concerning this clonotype itself: A single base separates this from a much larger clone, so it may be a read error. The chain has TRBV20-1 and TRBJ2-6; D is possibly TRBD2 (5 bases). Trimming stripped 6 bases from V and 2 bases from J, with 14 bases between. Germline CDR1 DFQATT, CDR2 SNEGSKA (reference sequence). This CDR3 spans 15 amino acids. The CDR3 DNA sequence: TGCAGTGCGCCCCGGGATGGCCCTGGGGCCAACGTCCTGACTTTC. It encodes CSAPRDGPGANVLTF.

The chain combines TRBV7-9 with TRBJ1-2; D gene ambiguous. From germline, CDR1 is SEHNR and CDR2 FQNEAQ (reference sequence). The germline V and J ends were trimmed by 2 bases and 2 bases, with 9 bases remaining between them. This CDR3 comprises 14 residues. For the CDR3, the DNA is TGTGCCAGCAGCTTAATAGCCGGGAACTATGGCTACACCTTC. Encoded protein: CASSLIAGNYGYTF.

Comment on this clonotype: An end of the junction differs from the germline gene, which may be a read error. The rearrangement uses TRBV2 and TRBJ1-2; 10 nucleotides line up with TRBD1. This CDR3 contains 14 residues. Per the germline V gene, CDR1 is SNHLY and CDR2 is FYNNEI. The CDR3 DNA sequence: TGTACCAGCAGGGTGGACAGGGGGAGATATGGCTACACCTTC. This translates into CTSRVDRGRYGYTF.

This clonotype was counted many times. The J gene is TRBJ2-7, the V gene TRBV10-3; 7 bases agree with TRBD1. J was trimmed by 0 bases and V by 7 bases; bases with no gene match: 3. The CDR3 has 13 residues. Germline loops: CDR1 ENHRY, CDR2 SYGVKD. CDR3 amino acids: CAITGQASYEQYF. The CDR3 region has the DNA TGTGCCATCACTGGACAGGCCTCCTACGAGCAGTACTTC.

In its sample, this clonotype was seen a few times. The gene calls are TRBV11-2 and TRBJ2-5; D possibly corresponds to TRBD1 (7 bases). Germline CDR1 and CDR2: SGHAT and FQNNGV. The CDR3 consists of 15 residues. Trimming left V 1 base short and J 4 bases short, with 13 bases between. CDR3: CASSLGHRGGETQYF. In DNA form, the CDR3 reads TGTGCCAGCAGCTTAGGGCACAGGGGAGGAGAGACCCAGTACTTC.

Details on this clonotype: At one end, the junction sequence differs from germline, possibly due to a read error. The rearrangement joins TRBV10-2 to TRBJ2-2, with D perhaps matching TRBD2 (6 bases). Per the germline V gene, CDR1 is WSHSY and CDR2 is SAAADI. The CDR3 is 17 residues long. The CDR3 DNA sequence: TGTGCCAGCAGTTTATCGGTATGGGGGGTCAACACCGGGGAGCTGTTTTTT. It specifies CASSLSVWGVNTGELFF.

The CDR3 loop is CASSSSKQGSREPQYF. The DNA of the CDR3 is TGTGCCAGCAGCTCCTCCAAACAGGGCTCCCGGGAACCCCAGTACTTC. The chain couples TRBV5-4 to TRBJ2-5; D perhaps matches TRBD1 (6 bases). Germline V gene sequence: CDR1 SGHNT, CDR2 YYREEE (reference sequence). This CDR3 spans 16 amino acids. Deletions cut 3 bases from V and 9 bases from J, with 24 bases between.

This chain links TRBV7-9 with TRBJ2-2, with D hard to call. This CDR3 region has 16 residues. In germline, CDR1 is SEHNR, CDR2 FQNEAQ (reference sequence). The ends were cut back, 5 bases at V and 4 bases at J, with 17 bases in the middle. The chain's CDR3 is CASSPRQRRGTGELFF. The CDR3 DNA sequence: TGTGCCAGCAGCCCCCGGCAGCGAAGAGGCACCGGGGAGCTGTTTTTT.

The J gene is TRBJ2-7, the V gene TRBV9, with 9 bases lining up with TRBD1. The length of the CDR3 is 13 residues. Trimming removed 4 bases from V and 9 bases from J; junction bases left unmatched: 8. Germline loops: CDR1 SGDLS, CDR2 YYNGEE. CDR3 DNA sequence: TGTGCCAGCAGCCAAGGACAGGGGATAACGCAGTACTTC. Translation gives CASSQGQGITQYF.

This clonotype has ten or more counts. CDR3 nucleotide sequence: TGCGCCAGCAGTTTTGATGTGGGGGGAAGAGGTGAGCAGTACTTC. Protein product: CASSFDVGGRGEQYF. The chain uses TRBV5-1 and TRBJ2-7; a possible D gene is TRBD2 (6 bases). The germline CDR1 and CDR2 sequences are SGHRS and YFSETQ. The CDR3 is made up of 15 amino acids. The V gene lost 5 bases and the J gene lost 7 bases, with 22 bases spanning the gap.

This clonotype occurred many times. V usage is TRBV10-3 and J usage is TRBJ1-2, with 10 bases aligning to TRBD1. The CDR3 consists of 13 residues. V lost 6 bases and J lost 5; bases outside the gene matches: 3. Germline-derived CDR1 and CDR2 are ENHRY and SYGVKD. The CDR3 reads CAISPGQGYGYTF. The CDR3 nucleotides are TGTGCCATCAGCCCGGGACAGGGGTATGGCTACACCTTC.

This clonotype was counted only a few times. The rearrangement uses TRBV10-3 and TRBJ2-2, with TRBD1 identical over 9 bases. The V and J ends lost 3 bases and 3 bases, in that order; junction bases with no gene match: 2. Per the germline V gene, CDR1 is ENHRY and CDR2 is SYGVKD. The CDR3 has 15 residues. The CDR3 spells CAISERDRDTGELFF. The CDR3 nucleotides read TGTGCCATCAGTGAAAGGGACAGGGACACCGGGGAGCTGTTTTTT.

Turning to this clonotype: Just one base apart from a much larger clone, this may be a read error. The V call is TRBV10-3, the J call TRBJ1-2, with TRBD1 as a possible D gene (6 bases). Germline V gene sequence: CDR1 ENHRY, CDR2 SYGVKD. V lost 4 bases, J lost 4 bases, and 19 bases lay in between. There are 16 residues in the CDR3. CDR3 DNA sequence: TGTGCCATCAGTGGGTCGTGGGGGACAAAATCCTATGGCTACACCTTC. This gives the protein CAISGSWGTKSYGYTF.

V is TRBV19 and J is TRBJ2-5; 10 bases fit TRBD1. The CDR3 contains 13 residues. CDR1 is LNHDA and CDR2 is SQIVND in the germline V gene (reference sequence). Trimming at V came to 8 bases and at J to 5 bases, leaving 5 bases not matched to a gene. Written as DNA, the CDR3 is TGTGCCAGTGGGAGACAGGGGGCTGAGACCCAGTACTTC. This sequence encodes CASGRQGAETQYF.

As for this clonotype: A read error may account for a junction end that differs from germline. The chain uses TRBV7-2 and TRBJ2-5; a weak D match, TRBD1 (5 bases). CDR3 length: 13 residues. Germline V gene data show CDR1 as SGHTA and CDR2 as FQGNSA. The CDR3 loop reads CASSLRGSEIQYF. The DNA of the CDR3 is TGTGCCAGCAGCTTAAGGGGCAGCGAGATCCAGTACTTC.

This chain uses TRBV9 with TRBJ1-6; 8 bases agree with TRBD1. Germline lookup yields CDR1 SGDLS and CDR2 YYNGEE. The CDR3 runs to 14 residues. The V and J ends lost 3 bases and 10 bases, in that order; junction bases with no gene match: 6. In DNA form, the CDR3 reads TGTGCCAGCAGCGCGGTCGGACAGGGCTCACCCCTCCACTTT. It yields the protein CASSAVGQGSPLHF.

This clonotype was detected ten times or more. The chain joins TRBV25-1 to TRBJ1-1, with D tentatively TRBD1 (6 bases). V lost 2 bases, J lost 5 bases, and 18 bases lay in between. Germline loops: CDR1 MGHDK, CDR2 SYGVNS. The CDR3 is made up of 16 amino acids. The CDR3 reads CASSEGGGGARTEAFF. The CDR3 DNA sequence: TGTGCCAGCAGTGAAGGAGGAGGGGGGGCGAGGACTGAAGCTTTCTTT.

This chain connects TRBV10-3 to TRBJ2-7; D is unclear. The CDR3 has 9 amino acids. The V end lost 4 bases, the J end lost 9 bases, and 4 bases lay between the germline ends. Germline V gene sequence: CDR1 ENHRY, CDR2 SYGVKD. The CDR3 reads CAISVGQYF. CDR3 DNA: TGTGCCATCAGTGTAGGGCAGTACTTC.

A few counts support this clonotype. The chain employs TRBV19 and TRBJ1-4; D remains unclear. Germline V lookup: CDR1 LNHDA, CDR2 SQIVND (reference sequence). Trimming removed 5 bases at V and 2 bases at J, with 12 bases between. The CDR3 runs to 15 residues. The CDR3 reads CASSAGIGTNEKLFF. The CDR3 nucleotides are TGTGCCAGTAGTGCCGGAATCGGCACTAATGAAAAACTGTTTTTT.

This clonotype was observed a handful of times. V is TRBV25-1 and J is TRBJ2-2, with TRBD2 matching over 7 bases. The V segment lost 6 bases and the J segment 0 bases; nucleotides outside the gene matches: 7. CDR3 length: 16 amino acids. Germline CDR1 and CDR2: MGHDK and SYGVNS. The CDR3 DNA follows: TGTGCCAGCAGCTTGGACCTAGCGGCGAACACCGGGGAGCTGTTTTTT. Protein sequence: CASSLDLAANTGELFF.

The chain links TRBV12-3 or TRBV12-4 to TRBJ2-5, with 12 positions matching TRBD2. Losses at the gene ends were 4 bases for V and 6 bases for J; bases not matched to a gene: 9. The CDR3 contains 16 residues. CDR3 region: CASSYRLAGGLQTQYF. The CDR3 coding sequence is TGTGCCAGCAGTTACCGGCTAGCGGGAGGGCTGCAGACCCAGTACTTC.

This CDR3 is CASILGDSAYEQYF. In DNA form, the CDR3 reads TGTGCCAGCATCCTTGGGGACAGTGCCTACGAGCAGTACTTC. This chain connects TRBV10-3 to TRBJ2-7; 7 bases are a match to TRBD1. Germline values: CDR1 ENHRY, CDR2 SYGVKD. There are 14 residues in the CDR3. V lost 10 bases and J lost 2; bases outside the gene matches: 11.

This clonotype appeared once. This sequence joins TRBV7-2 and TRBJ1-2; possibly TRBD1 for D (6 bases). The V gene's germline CDR1 is SGHTA and CDR2 FQGNSA. Trimming took off 5 bases at V and 12 bases at J, with 16 bases between the two ends. CDR3 length: 12 residues. The CDR3 is CASSAAGTRDTF. DNA of the CDR3: TGTGCCAGCAGCGCCGCCGGGACACGAGACACCTTC.

This clonotype showed up many times. The J gene is TRBJ2-7, the V gene TRBV29-1, with 8 positions matching TRBD1. The ends lost 3 bases at V and 0 bases at J; junction bases unmatched: 4. The CDR3 covers 14 residues. Germline lookup yields CDR1 SQVTM and CDR2 ANQGSEA. The CDR3 loop reads CSVEGTGSSYEQYF. The DNA of the CDR3 is TGCAGCGTTGAGGGGACAGGAAGCTCCTACGAGCAGTACTTC.

This clonotype was seen ten or more times. The chain recombines TRBV5-6 with TRBJ1-5, with no clear D. The CDR3 is made up of 15 amino acids. Germline V CDR1 and CDR2: SGHDT, YYEEEE. Deletions cut 4 bases from V and 6 bases from J, with 17 bases between. DNA for the CDR3: TGTGCCAGCAGCCGGAGGGCAGCGTGGGGTCAGCCCCAGCATTTT. Protein: CASSRRAAWGQPQHF.